Sequencing of this TCR beta chain was carried out in a study of T-cell memory formation after mild COVID-19. General observations from the study: Pre-infection memory held some responding clones, suggesting pre-existing cross-reactive T cells responded. CD4+ contracting clones were found mainly in CM and EM, and CD8+ ones in EMRA.

Constant-segment primers and 5'RACE yielded cDNA libraries for TCR alpha and TCR beta, each carrying sample barcodes and UMIs. Each CDR3 protein gets one entry after TCRdb re-called the 5' RACE reads with MiXCR. The repertoire holds more than 250,000 distinct CDR3 sequences, with approximately 18% as singletons. As regards this clonotype: What it recognizes is unknown.

The sequenced sample consisted of PBMCs or a T cell subset sorted from them (not recorded which). This TCR was recovered from a man aged 18 to 29 who had mild COVID-19 (a few samples of this study predate the infection). Cell type and time point are not known.

This CDR3 reads CAWSEMSNQPQHF. CDR3 nucleotide sequence: TGTGCCTGGAGTGAGATGAGCAATCAGCCCCAGCATTTT. The rearrangement joins TRBV30 to TRBJ1-5, with no clear D. Between the trimmed V and J ends, which lost 1 base and 1 base, there was a span of 5 bases. CDR3 length: 13 residues. Germline CDR1 is GTSNPN and CDR2 is SVGIG (reference sequence).